This TCR beta chain was documented in a study of Ad26.COV2.S vaccination and SARS-CoV-2 variants. In the study overall: Into the muscle, Ad26.COV2.S was dosed once or twice, 56 days apart.

Remarks on this clone: No antigen is known for it.

General observations from the study: Responses of T cells in total may have been underestimated by the TCR breadth and depth analyses. Among vaccine recipients, spike-specific TCR breadth exceeded that of placebo recipients.

TCRdb's copy holds only in-frame clones and misses some; the assay was immunoSEQ multiplex PCR. In the table there are some 420,000 clones, around nine tenths of which are singletons. Treatment: some 19 received Ad26.COV2.S at low or high dose, single or two shots; several received placebo; per-sample allocation not given. Sampling occurred on day 63 after the first vaccine or placebo injection. Ad26 vector vaccine expressed Wuhan-strain SARS-CoV-2 spike. V gave up 1 base and J gave up 3 bases, with 7 bases separating them. The CDR3 length is 13 residues. Germline loops: CDR1 GTSNPN, CDR2 SVGIG (reference sequence).

The chain employs TRBV30 and TRBJ1-5; D remains ambiguous. Sample: peripheral blood, taken in a trial of Ad26.COV2.S vaccine versus placebo. The clonotype was recovered from a person between 18 and 59 years old who received the Ad26.COV2.S COVID-19 vaccine or a placebo. DNA of the CDR3: TGTGCCTGGAGTGACGGATTCAATCAGCCCCAGCATTTT. Its translation is CAWSDGFNQPQHF. Filled out from reference TRBV30 and TRBJ1-5, the complete variable domain reads SQTIHQWPATLVQPVGSPLSLECTVEGTSNPNLYWYRQAAGRGLQLLFYSVGIGQISSEVPQNLSASRPQDRQFILSSKKLLLSDSGFYLCAWSDGFNQPQHFGDGTRLSIL.